What follows are 11 T cell receptor beta chains derived from one specimen sequenced in a study of Ad26.COV2.S vaccination and SARS-CoV-2 variants. Profiling relied on immunoSEQ multiplex PCR, and the TCRdb table lists in-frame clones only, not all of them. The table has about 98,000 clones, over 70% seen once; the top ten hold approximately 15%. The starting material was peripheral blood, obtained after recovery from COVID-19. The receptors originated from a human donor who had recovered from COVID-19.

CDR3 coding DNA: TGTGCCAGCAGTTTATCCGTGAACACTGAAGCTTTCTTT. It is translated as CASSLSVNTEAFF. The rearrangement uses TRBV27 and TRBJ1-1; D remains ambiguous. The CDR3 is 13 amino acids. V shed 0 bases and J shed 0 bases, with 2 bases lying between them. Per the germline V gene, CDR1 is MNHEY and CDR2 is SMNVEV (reference sequence).

This chain links TRBV11-3 with TRBJ2-2, with unresolved D. Trimming left V 1 base short and J 5 bases short, with 5 bases between. Germline values: CDR1 SGHNT, CDR2 YENEEA. The CDR3 extends over 13 amino acids. The DNA for the CDR3 is TGTGCCAGCAGCTTAGCAGTAACCGGGGAGCTGTTTTTT. This translates into CASSLAVTGELFF.

This chain connects TRBV6-5 to TRBJ2-2; D possibly uses TRBD1 or TRBD2 (6 bases each). The CDR3 has 16 residues. V was pared by 6 bases and J by 3 bases, with 17 bases between. Germline V gene sequence: CDR1 MNHEY, CDR2 SVGAGI. The CDR3 bases are TGTGCCAGCAGATACCGGGGGCATGCAGACACCGGGGAGCTGTTTTTT. It is translated as CASRYRGHADTGELFF.

V gene TRBV7-9 combines with J gene TRBJ2-3; the match to TRBD2 covers 10 bases. This CDR3 spans 18 amino acids. Germline trimming cut 5 bases from V and 1 base from J; bases unmatched to any gene: 12. Germline V CDR1 and CDR2: SEHNR, FQNEAQ (reference sequence). The CDR3 region is CASSPTSGGDVRTDTQYF. CDR3 DNA: TGTGCCAGCAGCCCCACCAGCGGGGGGGATGTTCGCACAGATACGCAGTATTTT.

The chain employs TRBV7-3 and TRBJ2-1; tentatively, D is TRBD2 (6 bases). V was pared by 5 bases and J by 5 bases, with 19 bases between. CDR1 and CDR2 (germline): SGHTA, FQGTGA. This CDR3 contains 16 residues. CDR3 in DNA: TGTGCCAGCAGCCCGGGCGCCCTGCGGGGTGACAATGAGCAGTTCTTC. It codes for CASSPGALRGDNEQFF.

The rearrangement joins TRBV5-6 to TRBJ2-1; 11 bases are shared with TRBD2. Trimming cost V 1 base and J 10 bases; bases outside gene matches: 10. CDR3 size: 16 residues. CDR1 SGHDT and CDR2 YYEEEE come from the germline V gene. CDR3 loop: CASSLIGSGGAWEQFF. DNA of the CDR3: TGTGCCAGCAGCTTGATAGGTAGCGGGGGGGCTTGGGAGCAGTTCTTC.

The rearrangement joins TRBV2 to TRBJ1-1, with 7 bases identical to TRBD1. With V trimmed by 8 bases and J by 1 base, 7 bases remained unmatched. The CDR3 has 14 amino acids. The germline V gene has CDR1 SNHLY and CDR2 FYNNEI. This CDR3 is CASQRTGPNTEAFF. CDR3 DNA: TGTGCCAGCCAACGGACAGGACCGAACACTGAAGCTTTCTTT.

The rearrangement joins TRBV5-4 to TRBJ2-2, with 8 bases identical to TRBD1. CDR3 length equals 16 residues. V gave up 3 bases and J gave up 2 bases; unmatched junction bases: 6. The germline V gene encodes CDR1 SGHNT and CDR2 YYREEE (reference sequence). In DNA, the CDR3 is TGTGCCAGCAGCTCCGGACAGGGACCAAACACCGGGGAGCTGTTTTTT. Encoded protein: CASSSGQGPNTGELFF.

The CDR3, as DNA: TGTGCCAGTAGTATTGACAGGGGCTATAGCAATCAGCCCCAGCATTTT. It specifies CASSIDRGYSNQPQHF. The chain uses TRBV19 and TRBJ1-5; the match to TRBD1 covers 8 bases. The ends lost 3 bases at V and 0 bases at J; junction bases unmatched: 4. There are 16 residues in the CDR3. Germline lookup yields CDR1 LNHDA and CDR2 SQIVND (reference sequence).

This clone was recorded a few times. The chain couples TRBV19 to TRBJ1-1; possibly TRBD1 for D (5 bases). CDR1 and CDR2 from the germline V gene are LNHDA and SQIVND (reference sequence). The CDR3 extends over 16 amino acids. Trimming pared 3 bases from V and 4 bases from J, leaving 18 bases between. For the CDR3, the DNA is TGTGCCAGTAGTATGTCAGGGTTTCGGGGCGGCACTGAAGCTTTCTTT. Its translation: CASSMSGFRGGTEAFF. The full variable domain, its missing parts supplied by reference TRBV19 and TRBJ1-1, is DGGITQSPKYLFRKEGQNVTLSCEQNLNHDAMYWYRQDPGQGLRLIYYSQIVNDFQKGDIAEGYSVSREKKESFPLTVTSAQKNPTAFYLCASSMSGFRGGTEAFFGQGTRLTVV.

The V gene is TRBV10-1, the J gene TRBJ2-1; D may match TRBD1 or TRBD2 (5 bases each). Germline CDR1 reads WNHNN; CDR2 reads SYGVQD (reference sequence). Trimming left V 0 bases short and J 5 bases short, with 11 bases between. The CDR3 totals 15 residues. The CDR3 DNA reads as TGCGCCAGCAGTGAGTCTGGGGACGGTAACAATGAGCAGTTCTTC. Residues: CASSESGDGNNEQFF.